Each of the 30 T cell receptor beta chains below was sequenced from the same sample in a study of T cells after yellow fever vaccination. TCRdb reprocessed the 5' RACE reads with MiXCR, giving one entry per CDR3 protein. The sample holds a few hundred thousand distinct CDR3 sequences, 3.6% seen once. Sequencing used PBMCs, obtained on the day of the yellow fever booster vaccination. These receptors were taken from a man aged 18 to 29 who received the YFV17D yellow fever vaccine.

The rearrangement joins TRBV20-1 to TRBJ1-1; 7 bases are a match to TRBD1. The ends lost 0 bases at V and 0 bases at J; junction bases unmatched: 7. The V gene's germline CDR1 is DFQATT and CDR2 SNEGSKA (reference sequence). The CDR3 sequence is 16 residues long. DNA of the CDR3: TGCAGTGCTAGAGATCCGAACAGGGGAATGAACACTGAAGCTTTCTTT. Translation gives CSARDPNRGMNTEAFF.

The sample holds many counts of this clonotype. V and J are TRBV7-6 and TRBJ2-5; 12 bases line up with TRBD2. This CDR3 is built from 16 residues. Germline CDR1 reads SGHVS; CDR2 reads FNYEAQ. The trim removed 5 bases at V and 2 bases at J, leaving 6 bases unmatched. CDR3 in DNA: TGTGCCAGCAGCCAAGGACTAGCGGGGTATCAAGAGACCCAGTACTTC. This translates into CASSQGLAGYQETQYF.

This clonotype was picked up many times. CDR3 coding DNA: TGCGCCAGCACCCCTAGGACAGGGGGCACCGGGGAGCTGTTTTTT. It translates to CASTPRTGGTGELFF. J is TRBJ2-2 and V is TRBV5-1; 10 nucleotides agree with TRBD1. This CDR3 is 15 amino acids long. The V gene's germline CDR1 is SGHRS and CDR2 YFSETQ. V shed 6 bases, J shed 4 bases, and the junction held 6 bases outside the gene matches.

This clonotype was detected many times. The chain couples TRBV10-2 to TRBJ2-4; 8 bases fit TRBD1. CDR1 and CDR2 (germline): WSHSY, SAAADI. J was trimmed by 5 bases and V by 6 bases; bases with no gene match: 3. The CDR3 is 13 amino acids. The CDR3 region has the DNA TGCGCCAGCAGGGGGACAGGAGAAAACATTCAGTACTTC. This codes for CASRGTGENIQYF.

This clonotype was counted a few times. The V and J genes are TRBV6-2 or TRBV6-3 and TRBJ1-4; no firm D call. The CDR3 is made up of 18 amino acids. The germline V gene has CDR1 MNHEY and CDR2 SVGEGT. The V end lost 2 bases, the J end lost 2 bases, and 18 bases lay between the germline ends. The CDR3 DNA sequence: TGTGCCAGCAGTTACGATCTTCTGAAACTTCCTACTAATGAAAAACTGTTTTTT. Protein sequence: CASSYDLLKLPTNEKLFF.

The rearrangement joins TRBV2 to TRBJ2-1; 9 bases are a match to TRBD1. Germline-derived CDR1 and CDR2 are SNHLY and FYNNEI. This CDR3 contains 15 residues. Trimming cost V 4 bases and J 8 bases; bases outside gene matches: 9. The chain's CDR3 is CASSALGQGFDEQFF. The DNA of the CDR3 is TGTGCCAGCAGTGCCCTGGGACAGGGTTTCGATGAGCAGTTCTTC.

This clonotype was recorded at least ten times. The chain has TRBV4-3 and TRBJ1-4; the D is unclear. The V end was cut by 1 base, the J end by 8 bases, with 17 bases between. From germline, CDR1 is LGHNA and CDR2 YSLEER. This CDR3 spans 16 amino acids. The CDR3 DNA reads as TGCGCCAGCAGCCAAGGGACGGATCCGGATCCAGAAAAACTGTTTTTT. It yields the protein CASSQGTDPDPEKLFF.

This clonotype has ten or more counts. This chain joins TRBV15 and TRBJ2-1, with TRBD1 matching 8 bases. V dropped 1 base and J dropped 8; count of bases not matched to a gene: 4. From germline, CDR1 is LNHNV and CDR2 YYDKDF (reference sequence). The CDR3 runs 14 residues. The CDR3 loop reads CATSRVRGPDEQFF. In DNA form, the CDR3 reads TGTGCCACCAGCAGAGTCAGGGGGCCGGATGAGCAGTTCTTC.

The chain joins TRBV4-3 to TRBJ2-2; D not resolved. Between the trimmed V and J ends, which lost 0 bases and 0 bases, there was a span of 17 bases. Per germline, CDR1 LGHNA and CDR2 YSLEER. CDR3 length: 19 residues. CDR3 sequence (DNA): TGCGCCAGCAGCCAAGAAGTTGGCTGGGCATCCCCGAACACCGGGGAGCTGTTTTTT. Its protein product is CASSQEVGWASPNTGELFF.

This clonotype occurred many times. The V call is TRBV20-1, the J call TRBJ2-5, with a tentative D call TRBD2 (5 bases). The CDR3 runs 13 residues. CDR1 DFQATT and CDR2 SNEGSKA come from the germline V gene (reference sequence). The CDR3 here is CRVGGPGQETQYF. The CDR3 bases are TGCAGAGTAGGTGGTCCGGGGCAAGAGACCCAGTACTTC.

The sample holds many counts of this clonotype. The CDR3 region is CASSQGGIPYEQYF. The DNA for the CDR3 is TGCGCCAGCAGCCAAGGAGGTATCCCCTACGAGCAGTACTTC. This chain uses TRBV4-1 with TRBJ2-7; D uncertain. The V end was cut by 1 base, the J end by 2 bases, with 9 bases between. The CDR3 length is 14 residues. Germline V lookup: CDR1 MGHRA, CDR2 YSYEKL.

This clonotype was counted at least ten times. J is TRBJ2-7 and V is TRBV9; 9 positions agree with TRBD2. Germline values: CDR1 SGDLS, CDR2 YYNGEE. The CDR3 has 13 residues. Trimming cost V 4 bases and J 6 bases; bases outside gene matches: 5. CDR3 bases: TGTGCCAGCAGCACCACGACTAGCGGCGAGCAGTACTTC. It encodes CASSTTTSGEQYF.

This clonotype was counted only a few times. The chain carries TRBV5-8 and TRBJ2-5; 7 nucleotides align to TRBD2. The junction had 14 bases not matched to a gene; V was cut back by 1 base and J by 5 bases. The CDR3 covers 17 residues. CDR1 is SGHTS and CDR2 is YDEGEE in the germline V gene. CDR3 loop: CASSLSGTGGIWETQYF. In DNA, the CDR3 is TGTGCCAGCAGCTTGAGTGGGACGGGGGGAATTTGGGAGACCCAGTACTTC.

This clonotype came up many times. The rearrangement uses TRBV20-1 and TRBJ1-1, with 11 nucleotides matching TRBD1. In germline, CDR1 is DFQATT, CDR2 SNEGSKA (reference sequence). The trim removed 6 bases at V and 7 bases at J, leaving 7 bases unmatched. The CDR3 contains 13 residues. The DNA for the CDR3 is TGCAGTGCCCGGAGGGACAGGGGGTATGAAGCTTTCTTT. As protein: CSARRDRGYEAFF.

This clonotype occurred a few times. The chain joins TRBV4-3 to TRBJ2-3; no definite D call. V lost 3 bases and J lost 1, with 8 bases in between. The length of the CDR3 is 14 residues. Germline loops: CDR1 LGHNA, CDR2 YSLEER. CDR3: CASSQDVGTDTQYF. Here the CDR3 DNA reads TGCGCCAGCAGCCAGGACGTAGGCACAGATACGCAGTATTTT.

The rearrangement links TRBV3-1 to TRBJ2-1; D is perhaps TRBD2 (5 bases). The length of the CDR3 is 15 residues. Germline lookup yields CDR1 LGHDT and CDR2 YNNKEL (reference sequence). V lost 6 bases, J lost 4 bases, and 16 bases lay in between. CDR3 nucleotide sequence: TGTGCCAGCAGGGTGGGTGATACGGGGTACAATGAGCAGTTCTTC. This sequence encodes CASRVGDTGYNEQFF.

The rearrangement links TRBV11-2 to TRBJ1-1; D gene uncertain. CDR3 length: 14 amino acids. V dropped 3 bases and J dropped 6 bases, with 14 bases sitting between them. Germline CDR1 SGHAT, CDR2 FQNNGV. CDR3 region: CASSLLGEYAEAFF. Here the CDR3 DNA reads TGTGCCAGCAGCTTGCTCGGGGAATACGCTGAAGCTTTCTTT.

This clonotype appeared a few times. This chain joins TRBV10-2 and TRBJ2-7; 11 bases map to TRBD2. The germline V gene encodes CDR1 WSHSY and CDR2 SAAADI. This CDR3 spans 15 amino acids. J gave up 4 bases and V 4 bases, and 6 bases lay outside the gene matches. The CDR3 here is CASSVLTSGVYEQYF. The CDR3 region has the DNA TGCGCCAGCAGTGTCTTGACTAGCGGGGTGTACGAGCAGTACTTC.

This clonotype was seen a handful of times. The J gene is TRBJ2-5, the V gene TRBV20-1; D is ambiguous. V dropped 6 bases and J dropped 5 bases, with 13 bases sitting between them. The CDR3 covers 12 residues. Looked up from germline, CDR1 is DFQATT and CDR2 is SNEGSKA (reference sequence). Here the CDR3 DNA reads TGCAGTGCCAGTCGGGCAGGCGAGACCCAGTACTTC. Amino acid sequence: CSASRAGETQYF.

In its sample, this clonotype was seen many times. The chain has TRBV5-1 and TRBJ1-1; D is uncertain. The CDR3 runs to 15 residues. Germline values: CDR1 SGHRS, CDR2 YFSETQ. Trimming stripped 1 base from V and 3 bases from J, with 13 bases between. The CDR3 DNA sequence: TGCGCCAGCAGCTTGAATCCCGGAACCGACACTGAAGCTTTCTTT. Translated: CASSLNPGTDTEAFF.

The chain uses TRBV6-1 and TRBJ1-1, with 7 bases identical to TRBD1. The CDR3 spans 14 residues. In germline, CDR1 is MNHNS, CDR2 SASEGT. J lost 5 bases, V lost 4 bases, and 7 bases had no gene match. CDR3 DNA sequence: TGTGCCAGCAGTGCGACAGGGTTCAGGACTGAAGCTTTCTTT. Amino acid sequence: CASSATGFRTEAFF.

This clonotype was observed a handful of times. J is TRBJ2-7 and V is TRBV11-2, with 7 bases identical to TRBD1. V lost 7 bases to trimming and J lost 2 bases; unmatched junction nucleotides: 5. The CDR3 has 13 amino acids. The V gene's germline CDR1 is SGHAT and CDR2 FQNNGV. The CDR3 sequence: CASTVTGTYEQYF. The DNA of the CDR3 is TGTGCCAGCACCGTGACAGGGACCTACGAGCAGTACTTC.

V and J are TRBV7-2 and TRBJ2-1; a possible D gene is TRBD2 (6 bases). Trimming removed 5 bases at V and 9 bases at J, with 11 bases between. The CDR3 consists of 12 residues. Germline V gene data show CDR1 as SGHTA and CDR2 as FQGNSA. CDR3 sequence reads: CASSRRGREQFF. CDR3 DNA: TGTGCCAGCAGCCGGAGGGGCCGTGAGCAGTTCTTC.

In this sample, this clonotype turned up many times. This sequence joins TRBV5-1 and TRBJ1-4; D uncertain. Germline CDR1 reads SGHRS; CDR2 reads YFSETQ. Trimming stripped 7 bases from V and 7 bases from J, with 14 bases between. The CDR3 runs to 13 residues. CDR3 amino acids: CASGSGRGEKLFF. The CDR3 nucleotides read TGCGCCAGCGGGTCCGGGCGCGGTGAAAAACTGTTTTTT.

This clonotype was picked up a small number of times. V and J are TRBV20-1 and TRBJ2-7; the match to TRBD2 covers 9 bases. Germline lookup yields CDR1 DFQATT and CDR2 SNEGSKA (reference sequence). V lost 2 bases to trimming and J lost 5 bases; unmatched junction nucleotides: 4. The CDR3 length is 13 residues. Here the CDR3 DNA reads TGCAGTGCTAGACTAGCGGGGCCCCACGAGCAGTACGTC. Its translation is CSARLAGPHEQYV.

This chain joins TRBV5-5 and TRBJ2-6, with TRBD2 identical over 10 bases. Germline assignment: CDR1 SGHKS and CDR2 YYEKEE (reference sequence). Trimming removed 1 base from V and 0 bases from J; junction bases left unmatched: 7. CDR3 length equals 19 residues. In DNA, the CDR3 is TGTGCCAGCAGCTTGTTTCTAGCGGGGGCCCACTCTGGGGCCAACGTCCTGACTTTC. Protein sequence: CASSLFLAGAHSGANVLTF. Looking up the rest from reference TRBV5-5 and TRBJ2-6 gives the full variable domain: DAGVTQSPTHLIKTRGQQVTLRCSPISGHKSVSWYQQVLGQGPQFIFQYYEKEERGRGNFPDRFSARQFPNYSSELNVNALLLGDSALYLCASSLFLAGAHSGANVLTFGAGSRLTVL.

This clonotype was counted ten times or more. The genes are TRBV7-9 and TRBJ2-1; D assignment may be TRBD1 or TRBD2 (5 bases each). V was clipped by 4 bases and J by 2 bases, with 12 bases between them. Germline V gene lookup returns CDR1 SEHNR and CDR2 FQNEAQ (reference sequence). The CDR3 consists of 15 residues. CDR3 nucleotides: TGTGCCAGCAGCTCCGGGACGGTGCCCTACAATGAGCAGTTCTTC. Residues: CASSSGTVPYNEQFF. The full variable domain, its missing parts supplied by reference TRBV7-9 and TRBJ2-1, is DTGVSQNPRHKITKRGQNVTFRCDPISEHNRLYWYRQTLGQGPEFLTYFQNEAQLEKSRLLSDRFSAERPKGSFSTLEIQRTEQGDSAMYLCASSSGTVPYNEQFFGPGTRLTVL.

The table lists this clonotype with a few counts. The rearrangement joins TRBV12-3 or TRBV12-4 to TRBJ2-7; D is unclear. V lost 6 bases and J 2 bases, leaving 20 bases between the germline ends. The CDR3 sequence is 16 residues long. CDR3 loop: CASRTNMQIQPYEQYF. The DNA for the CDR3 is TGTGCCAGCAGAACAAATATGCAGATTCAACCCTACGAGCAGTACTTC.

Only a few counts were recorded for this clonotype. The genes are TRBV7-2 and TRBJ1-3; no clear D gene. CDR3 length equals 15 residues. Germline V CDR1 and CDR2: SGHTA, FQGNSA. Trimming took 4 bases from V and 0 from J, leaving 10 bases between them. The CDR3 loop reads CASSSLVHSGNTIYF. CDR3 DNA sequence: TGTGCCAGCAGCTCACTCGTGCACTCTGGAAACACCATATATTTT.

The chain links TRBV11-2 to TRBJ1-1; D remains ambiguous. Between the trimmed V and J ends, which lost 5 bases and 6 bases, there was a span of 16 bases. This CDR3 comprises 14 residues. Germline V gene sequence: CDR1 SGHAT, CDR2 FQNNGV. CDR3 DNA: TGTGCCAGCAGCCGTCCGGTCTCGGGCTCTGAAGCTTTCTTT. The encoded protein is CASSRPVSGSEAFF.